Sequencing of this TCR beta chain was carried out in a study of T-cell reconstitution after alpha-beta-depleted transplantation in children. Overall study findings and caveats: Several hundred expanded graft clones reportedly supplied alpha-beta T cells about two months after transplant. Surviving recipient T cells and thymic progenitors underlay high day-60 TCRbeta diversity in some patients. At one year after transplant, newly produced T cells mostly accounted for T-cell counts and diversity.

The table lists this clonotype with many counts. Antigen specificity is unknown. Construction of the TCRbeta library involved unique molecular identifiers. TCRdb recomputed calls from the PCR reads with MiXCR, one row per CDR3 protein. The sample lists 150,000 to 250,000 distinct CDR3 sequences; roughly 6% were seen once. Trimming at V came to 0 bases and at J to 7 bases, leaving 5 bases not matched to a gene. The germline V gene has CDR1 SQVTM and CDR2 ANQGSEA. This CDR3 comprises 13 residues. The receptor was isolated from a girl under three years old with combined immunodeficiency, due to receive a stem cell transplant. Sample: PBMCs, taken before TCRalphabeta/CD19-depleted stem cell transplant. The rearrangement links TRBV29-1 to TRBJ1-2, with TRBD1 matching over 7 bases. As DNA, the CDR3 is TGCAGCGTTGAAGAGTCCCGACAGGGTGGCTACACCTTC. Its translation: CSVEESRQGGYTF.